This TCR beta chain was profiled in a study of T cells in localized non-small cell lung cancer (dated by TCRdb to 2019 to 2021). General notes on the study: The study analyzed T cell repertoires of hundreds of early-stage NSCLC patients, comparing tumors and uninvolved tumor-adjacent lungs. The cohort comprised some 240 treatment-naïve NSCLC patients with resected, localized lung tumors. NSCLC patients had a mean age of roughly 66 years, and more than 120 were male and 107 female. What the authors observed across the whole study: Because the study design was exploratory, TCR variables were selected using unadjusted p-values without false-discovery rate correction. A median of approximately 62 of the top 100 tumor clones turned up in the paired uninvolved adjacent lung, and 25 to 35 of those clones also ranked among the top 100 of that same adjacent lung. Higher T cell density in blood was associated with longer overall survival, whereas higher clonality in adjacent lung was associated with shorter survival. Because multi-region sequencing of the tumors was not done, intratumor heterogeneity could not be ruled out. Uninvolved tumor-adjacent lung showed the highest T cell clonality, higher than tumor, which suggests more focused antigenic responses in the adjacent lung.

At diagnosis, tumor, uninvolved tumor-adjacent lung and peripheral blood were collected and then preserved as a mix of FFPE and fresh-frozen material. For TCR repertoire profiling, blood samples were analyzed in the form of peripheral blood mononuclear cells. The immunoSEQ Assay was used to sequence TCR beta CDR3 regions from DNA. The authors' pipeline ran thus. To compute T cell density, TCR beta template counts were normalized to usable DNA, which was estimated by amplifying housekeeping genes. Richness was estimated with the preseqR package, extrapolating to 400,000 templates for PBMC samples and 120,000 templates for tissue samples. Clonality was taken to be one minus Pielou's evenness. Tissue-enriched TCRs were identified by differential abundance testing using productive amino-acid clonotypes, minimum total count 5 and alpha 0.1. The Jaccard Index and the Morisita Overlap Index were used to measure repertoire overlap between compartments. GLIPH clustered TCR beta CDR3s with public tetramer-defined viral CDR3s; viral motifs required at least three viral sequences plus V-gene enrichment. Held by TCRdb, this immuneACCESS table contains in-frame sequences only and omits some clones. Under half of the omission traces to an unresolved V gene where checked; the cause of the rest is unknown. The DNA was the basis for D and trimming; V, J and clone size are from that table. The sample table holds about 39,000 clones, of which roughly 80% were seen once. About 37% of the sample rests with the top ten.

As to this clone: What this receptor recognizes is not known. Within one base of it there is no much larger clone, and no base qualities were kept.

This TCR derives from a woman aged 35-75 years with stage II squamous cell lung carcinoma. This material consisted of PBMCs, taken before any cancer treatment.

The nucleotide sequence reads TGTGCCAGCAGCCAAGATTGGACGATTTCTGGAAACACCATATATTTT. Its translation reads: CASSQDWTISGNTIYF. The V gene is TRBV14 and the J gene is TRBJ1-3; the D gene is unclear. The V end loses 0 bases and the J end loses 1 base, and a stretch of 10 bases separates them. Including cysteine and phenylalanine, the CDR3 has 16 amino acids. Just CDR3 DNA is preserved here, 48 bases in frame from base 1. Via the germline V gene, CDR1 is SGHDN and CDR2 FVKESK.